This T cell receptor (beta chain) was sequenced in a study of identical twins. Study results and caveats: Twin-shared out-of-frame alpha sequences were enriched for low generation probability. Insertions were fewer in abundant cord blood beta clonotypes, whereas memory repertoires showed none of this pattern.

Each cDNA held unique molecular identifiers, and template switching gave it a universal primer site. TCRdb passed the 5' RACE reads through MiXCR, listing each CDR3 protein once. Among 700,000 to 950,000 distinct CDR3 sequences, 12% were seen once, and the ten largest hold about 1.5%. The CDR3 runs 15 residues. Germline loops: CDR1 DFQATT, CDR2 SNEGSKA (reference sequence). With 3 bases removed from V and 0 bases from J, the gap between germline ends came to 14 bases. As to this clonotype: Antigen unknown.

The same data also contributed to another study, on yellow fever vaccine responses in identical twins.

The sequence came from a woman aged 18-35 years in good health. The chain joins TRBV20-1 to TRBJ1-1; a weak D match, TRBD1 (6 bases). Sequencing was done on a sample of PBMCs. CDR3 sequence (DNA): TGCAGTGCTAGTAGGCCAGGGGCCATGAACACTGAAGCTTTCTTT. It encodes CSASRPGAMNTEAFF.